This TCR beta chain was recorded in a study of cytomegalovirus exposure and HLA in healthy donors. General study results and limits: Certain indistinguishable V segments, among them TRBV6-2 and TRBV6-3, were excluded. An analysis done earlier found most TCR beta V segments productive about 90% or about 30% of the time.

This clone occurred a few times. Antigen unknown. Vbeta (60) and Jbeta (13) primers were used in the PCR. As handled by the study authors: The authors later counted 70 million to 80 million unique TCR beta chains, approximately 12 million of them shared. TCRdb's copy holds only in-frame clones and misses some; the assay was immunoSEQ multiplex PCR. V and J calls and clone size come straight from that table; D and trimming were deduced from the DNA. The sample shows 150,000 to 200,000 clones, roughly 84% of them seen only once. Donors consisted of healthy bone marrow donors. Per germline, CDR1 SGHAT and CDR2 FQNNGV. V dropped 1 base and J dropped 3; count of bases not matched to a gene: 4. CDR3 length equals 15 residues.

Specimen: PBMCs. This receptor was taken from a girl younger than two in good health and CMV-seronegative. The V call is TRBV11-2, the J call TRBJ2-7; TRBD2 matches 9 bases. The CDR3 bases are TGTGCCAGCAGCTTAGGGGCGGGGGGGAGCTACGAGCAGTACTTC. Translating gives CASSLGAGGSYEQYF.